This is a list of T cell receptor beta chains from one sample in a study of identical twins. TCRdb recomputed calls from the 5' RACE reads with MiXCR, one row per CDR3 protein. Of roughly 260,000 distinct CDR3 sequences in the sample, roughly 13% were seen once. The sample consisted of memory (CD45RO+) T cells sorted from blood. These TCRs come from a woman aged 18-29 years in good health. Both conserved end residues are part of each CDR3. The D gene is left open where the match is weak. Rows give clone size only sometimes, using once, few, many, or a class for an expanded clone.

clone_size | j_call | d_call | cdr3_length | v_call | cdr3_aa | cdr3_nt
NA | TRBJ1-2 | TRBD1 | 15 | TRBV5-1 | CASSLSRQGARGYTF | TGCGCCAGCAGCTTGAGCCGCCAGGGGGCGCGAGGCTACACCTTC
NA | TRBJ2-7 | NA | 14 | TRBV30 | CAWSVRPGFGEQYF | TGTGCCTGGAGTGTAAGGCCAGGGTTCGGCGAGCAGTACTTC
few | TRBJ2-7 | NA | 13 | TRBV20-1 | CSAAGQGGIEQYF | TGCAGTGCCGCGGGGCAGGGGGGCATCGAGCAGTACTTC
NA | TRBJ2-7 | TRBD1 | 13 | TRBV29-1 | CSGGTGGEDEQYF | TGCAGCGGAGGGACAGGGGGTGAGGACGAGCAGTACTTC
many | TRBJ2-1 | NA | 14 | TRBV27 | CASAGDGTYNEQFF | TGTGCCAGCGCCGGGGACGGGACCTACAATGAGCAGTTCTTC
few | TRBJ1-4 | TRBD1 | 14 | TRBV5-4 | CASSQKDRADKLFF | TGTGCCAGCAGCCAAAAGGACAGGGCGGATAAACTGTTTTTT
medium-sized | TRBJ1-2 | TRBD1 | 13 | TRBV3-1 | CASSGRDRGGYTF | TGTGCCAGCAGCGGACGAGACAGGGGTGGCTACACCTTC
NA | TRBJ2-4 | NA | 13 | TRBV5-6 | CASSRRDGNIQYF | TGTGCCAGCAGCCGACGGGACGGAAACATTCAGTACTTC
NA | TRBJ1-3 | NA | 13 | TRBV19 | CASSMEQRYTIYF | TGTGCCAGTAGTATGGAACAGCGGTACACCATATATTTT
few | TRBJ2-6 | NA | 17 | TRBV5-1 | CASSQRNPGSGANVLTF | TGCGCCAGCAGCCAAAGAAACCCAGGCTCTGGGGCCAACGTCCTGACTTTC
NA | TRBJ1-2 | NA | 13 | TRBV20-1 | CSVGDRYGYGYTF | TGCAGTGTCGGCGACAGGTACGGCTATGGCTACACCTTC
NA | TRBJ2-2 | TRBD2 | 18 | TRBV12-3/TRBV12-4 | CTSSFSPSSGRGTGELFF | TGTACCAGCAGCTTCTCCCCCTCTAGCGGGAGGGGTACCGGGGAGCTGTTTTTT
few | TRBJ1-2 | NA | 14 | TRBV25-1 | CASSWGGNLYGYTF | TGTGCCAGCAGCTGGGGAGGGAACCTCTATGGCTACACCTTC
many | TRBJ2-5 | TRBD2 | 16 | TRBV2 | CASSGGGTSGKETQYF | TGTGCCAGCAGTGGGGGGGGGACTAGCGGAAAAGAGACCCAGTACTTC
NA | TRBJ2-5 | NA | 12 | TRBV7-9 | CASSLTEVTQYF | TGTGCCAGCAGCCTGACAGAGGTGACCCAGTACTTC
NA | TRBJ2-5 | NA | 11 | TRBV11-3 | CASTAGETQYF | TGTGCCAGCACCGCAGGGGAGACCCAGTACTTC
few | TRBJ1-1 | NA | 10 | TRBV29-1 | CSVYYTEAFF | TGCAGCGTTTATTACACTGAAGCTTTCTTT
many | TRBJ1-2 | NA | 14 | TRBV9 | CASSVAGSNYGYTF | TGTGCCAGCAGCGTAGCCGGTTCTAACTATGGCTACACCTTC
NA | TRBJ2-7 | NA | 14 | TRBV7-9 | CASSSGSRDYEQYF | TGTGCCAGCAGTTCTGGATCCCGGGACTACGAGCAGTACTTC
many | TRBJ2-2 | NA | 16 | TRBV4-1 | CASSQGKLVNAGELFF | TGCGCCAGCAGCCAAGGAAAATTGGTTAACGCCGGGGAGCTGTTTTTT
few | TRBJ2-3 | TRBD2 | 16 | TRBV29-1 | CSVTTTSGGFTDTQYF | TGCAGCGTTACCACTACTAGCGGGGGGTTCACAGATACGCAGTATTTT
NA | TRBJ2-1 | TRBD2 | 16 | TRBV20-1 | CSAYPGLAGGRNEQFF | TGCAGTGCTTATCCGGGACTAGCGGGAGGACGTAATGAGCAGTTCTTC
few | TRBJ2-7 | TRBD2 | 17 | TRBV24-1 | CATWTDKLAGAPYEQYF | TGTGCCACCTGGACAGACAAACTAGCGGGGGCCCCCTACGAGCAGTACTTC
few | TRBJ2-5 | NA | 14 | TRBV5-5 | CASSLARYQETQYF | TGTGCCAGCAGCTTGGCACGATACCAAGAGACCCAGTACTTC
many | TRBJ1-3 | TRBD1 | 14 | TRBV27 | CASSPQGARNTIYF | TGTGCCAGCAGTCCGCAGGGGGCAAGAAACACCATATATTTT
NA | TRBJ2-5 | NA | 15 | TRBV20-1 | CSALSSSANQETQYF | TGCAGTGCTTTGTCCTCTTCGGCAAACCAAGAGACCCAGTACTTC
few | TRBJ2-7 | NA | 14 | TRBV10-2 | CASSEFTGLYEQYF | TGCGCCAGCAGTGAATTCACTGGACTCTACGAGCAGTACTTC
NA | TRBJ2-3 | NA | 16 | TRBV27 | CASSQYTTTSTDTQYF | TGTGCCAGCAGTCAATACACGACCACCAGCACAGATACGCAGTATTTT
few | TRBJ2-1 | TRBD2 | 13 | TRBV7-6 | CASSRGLNNEQFF | TGTGCCAGCAGCAGGGGACTAAACAATGAGCAGTTCTTC
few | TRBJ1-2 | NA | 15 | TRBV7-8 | CASSLYQGPSYGYTF | TGTGCCAGCAGCTTATATCAAGGCCCTTCCTATGGCTACACCTTC
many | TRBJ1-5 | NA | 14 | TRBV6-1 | CASSRGDSGSPQHF | TGTGCCAGCAGTCGGGGAGATTCGGGGTCCCCCCAGCATTTT
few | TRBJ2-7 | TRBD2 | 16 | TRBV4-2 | CASSPQTSGGPYEQYF | TGTGCCAGCAGCCCCCAGACTAGCGGGGGGCCTTACGAGCAGTACTTC
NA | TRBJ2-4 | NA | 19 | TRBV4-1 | CASSHPRRAGRDNLDIQYF | TGCGCCAGCAGCCACCCCCGGCGAGCAGGCCGGGACAATCTTGACATTCAGTACTTC
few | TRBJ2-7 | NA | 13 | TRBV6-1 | CATRGMVRNEQYF | TGTGCCACCCGGGGAATGGTTCGCAACGAGCAGTACTTC
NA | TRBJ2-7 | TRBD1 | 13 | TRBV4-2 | CASSRDRTYEQYF | TGTGCCAGCAGCCGGGACAGGACCTACGAGCAGTACTTC
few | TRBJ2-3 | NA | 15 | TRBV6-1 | CASSPELASINTQYF | TGTGCCAGCAGTCCCGAGCTAGCCAGCATCAATACGCAGTATTTT
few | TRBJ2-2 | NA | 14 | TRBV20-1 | CSARGGGNTGELFF | TGCAGTGCTAGAGGCGGAGGGAACACCGGGGAGCTGTTTTTT
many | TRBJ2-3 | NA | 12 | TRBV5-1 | CASSYGGNTQYF | TGCGCCAGCAGCTATGGTGGGAATACGCAGTATTTT
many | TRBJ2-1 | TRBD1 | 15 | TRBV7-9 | CASSGSDRGPNEQFF | TGTGCCAGCAGCGGATCGGACAGGGGGCCGAATGAGCAGTTCTTC
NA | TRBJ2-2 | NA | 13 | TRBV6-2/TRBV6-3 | CASSTGGTGELFF | TGTGCCAGCAGTACCGGGGGCACCGGGGAGCTGTTTTTT
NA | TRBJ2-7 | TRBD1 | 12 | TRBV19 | CAPGTGSHEQYF | TGTGCCCCCGGGACAGGGTCCCACGAGCAGTACTTC